This T cell receptor beta chain is drawn from a study of shared clonotypes between healthy human individuals (TCRdb year 2020). Study-level background: A few men and two women, aged 18 to 49 years, made up the cohort. For each donor, three plates each were used for CD4 naive and CD4 memory, two plates were used for CD8 naive, and one plate was used for CD8 memory. The study deeply sequenced blood TCR repertoires of about 5 healthy adults to estimate repertoire size and the extent of clonotype sharing between individuals. Libraries were prepared and TCR repertoires were sequenced by different laboratories using diverse techniques, in order to increase sequencing depth and limit assay-specific biases. Leukapheresis yielded between about 0.94 and 9 billion PBMCs per donor.

The CDR3 holds 12 amino acids from the cysteine to the phenylalanine. Only CDR3 DNA is held: 36 bases, read in frame from base 1. V is shortened by 11 bases, J by 4 bases, and the region joining them spans 15 bases. Taken from the germline V gene, the CDR1 and CDR2 loops are MDHEN and SYDVKM. For the CD8 naive samples, CD45RO-negative cells were positively selected for CCR7, yielding a CD45RA+CCR7+ population from which TemRA cells were excluded. The donors were healthy, HIV-negative adults with no recently reported acute infections or vaccinations. Every donor was a Caucasian adult living in Nashville, Tennessee, USA. Blood was collected by leukapheresis, and PBMCs were isolated by Ficoll-Histopaque density gradient centrifugation and then cryopreserved in liquid nitrogen vapor phase. Analytical flow cytometry was used to check the purity and quantity of each magnetically sorted T cell population. Genomic DNA was isolated from each sorted fraction and quantified by UV absorbance on a Nanodrop 2000c.

Broader findings and caveats from the paper: Based on pairwise subsampling, the degree of clonotype sharing among donors was expected to be affected by sequencing depth. Naive subsets generally had larger estimated clonotype richness than memory subsets. Incomplete sequencing was indicated by rarefaction of sorted-subset datasets, despite the large sequencing depth. Sharing across a few donors was observed for around 5% of naive CD4, 3.5% of naive CD8, about 2.3% of memory CD4, and about 0.38% of memory CD8 clonotypes. Higher generation probabilities were observed for clonotypes shared by all four sorted-subset donors than for non-shared clonotypes. Sampling was limited to blood, and TCR repertoires in tissue likely differ from TCR repertoires in blood. The genetic and exposure-history diversity represented was limited by the small number of donors.

Remarks on this clone: Its antigen is still unknown. No base quality values were provided; no much bigger clone lies one nucleotide off. In the same sample, other DNA sequences code for this CDR3.

Using the deep immunoSEQ assay, TCR CDR3 regions were amplified from genomic DNA by multiplex PCR. Extracted genomic DNA from each cell subset was distributed evenly across all wells of several immunoSEQ 96-well plates, and each plate was treated as a replicate. Each replicate PCR for sorted subsets received roughly 0.2 ug genomic DNA, equal to 28,000 or so T cell genomes. Purified libraries were measured with a Qubit 3.0 fluorometer, size-checked on a Bioanalyzer 2100, and measured again with the KAPA Library Quantification kit. Every immunoSEQ 96-well plate was sequenced on a dedicated single-read 150-cycle Illumina NextSeq 550 flow cell. As for how the authors treated the data: Because the immunoSEQ output included only junctional sequences and no quality scores, the filtering could not be the same as the filtering used for full-length reads. Sequences were annotated with PyIR, a Python wrapper for IgBLAST v1.9, using IMGT germline references to assign V/J genes and CDR3. Reads were removed for weak V/J assignments (E-value above 1e-6), missing CDR3, stop codons, out-of-frame junctions, or ambiguous translated residues. V3J clonotypes were defined as sequences sharing the same inferred V gene, J gene, and CDR3 amino acid sequence. Percentage overlap between repertoires was computed as shared unique clonotypes divided by the size of the smaller repertoire. Repertoire richness was assessed with RTK rarefaction, the Chao1 estimator, and Recon v2.1 estimates of unobserved clonotypes. OLGA was used to compute generation probabilities for all TCRbeta clonotypes that the gDNA method yielded from a handful of donors. Held by TCRdb, this immuneACCESS table contains in-frame sequences only and omits some clones. Under half of the omission traces to an unresolved V gene where checked; the cause of the rest is unknown. The V and J calls and clone size are taken from that table; D and trimming were inferred from the DNA. The sample yields more than 2 million clones; just under 95% were counted once. The ten largest clones add up to 0.85% to 1.3% of the sample.

This TCR derives from a man between 18 and 35 years old in good health. In this chain, TRBV28 is recombined with TRBJ2-7, with TRBD2 tentatively as D gene (7 bases match). Input material: naive CD8+ T cells sorted from blood. The cell subset or site tag for this specimen amounts to: CD45RA+CCR7+. The CDR3 region: CASRGASYEQYF. The sequence in DNA is TGTGCCTCACGGGGGGCGAGTTACGAGCAGTACTTC. When the CDR3 is completed using the reference TRBV28 and TRBJ2-7 genes on either side, the full variable domain is DVKVTQSSRYLVKRTGEKVFLECVQDMDHENMFWYRQDPGLGLRLIYFSYDVKMKEKGDIPEGYSVSREKKERFSLILESASTNQTSMYLCASRGASYEQYFGPGTRLTVT.